This T cell receptor beta chain was captured by sequencing in a study of T-cell reconstitution after alpha-beta-depleted transplantation in children. This sample's TCRbeta library carried unique molecular identifier barcodes. TCRdb analysed the PCR reads with MiXCR anew, one entry per CDR3 protein. The table has under 250,000 distinct CDR3 sequences, roughly 7.1% seen once; the top ten hold just over 5.5%. General study findings and limits: About two months after transplant, alpha-beta T cells reportedly came from several hundred expanded graft clones. High day-60 TCRbeta diversity in some patients came from surviving recipient T cells and thymic progenitors.

Trimming took 5 bases from V and 7 from J, leaving 9 bases between them. This CDR3 comprises 13 residues. Germline assignment: CDR1 SEHNR and CDR2 FQNEAQ (reference sequence). A few counts support this clonotype. Its antigen is not identified. The material sequenced was PBMCs, taken before TCRalphabeta/CD19-depleted stem cell transplant. The sequence was collected from a boy between 2 and 10 years old with acute lymphoblastic leukemia, due to receive a stem cell transplant. V gene TRBV7-9 combines with J gene TRBJ1-6; no clear D. The CDR3 DNA follows: TGTGCCAGCAGCCATGAGAGAAATTCACCCCTCCACTTT. This gives the protein CASSHERNSPLHF.